This paragraph reports one TCR beta chain. Compared with the rest of its sample, this clonotype is large (0.1 to 1%). The antigen it recognizes is unknown. No per-base quality is available; no much larger clone lies one base away. The data belong to a study of MAIT cells during Salmonella Paratyphi A infection (TCRdb year 2017). Some background on the complete study: Adult volunteers aged 18 to 60 swallowed one dose of 1-5x10^3 CFU of S. Paratyphi A strain NVGH308. Diagnosed volunteers received ciprofloxacin 500 mg twice daily for 14 days starting at diagnosis. On the study overall, not on this receptor specifically: From baseline to mid-infection, the space taken up by over-represented MAIT clonotypes dropped significantly (roughly 0.18 to 0.092), whereas no significant difference was seen post-infection. Compared with healthy controls, diagnosed volunteers had more expansion or contraction among the top five MAIT clonotypes (about 0.54 versus 0.13), a finding that suggests the repertoire is reshaped by infection. MAIT TRBV usage was found to be oligoclonal, with TRBV20 and TRBV6 favoured, and appeared to be unchanged by infection. The availability of volunteer samples limited the sample sizes, but these sizes were considered adequate to detect differences between groups.

Library preparation was by 5' RACE. Two rounds of PCR with Phusion High-Fidelity polymerase amplified TCRbeta, with sample-specific barcodes added in the primers. Template-switch cDNA synthesis with SMARTScribe reverse transcriptase and a TRBC-specific primer was used to generate TCRbeta libraries. After barcoding, samples were pooled and then prepared using the NEBNext Ultra DNA Library Prep Kit for Illumina. Sequencing of the libraries took place on an Illumina MiSeq using the MiSeq reagent kit v2, 300 cycles. The original pipeline was this. Jemultiplexer was used to demultiplex reads by barcode, and MiTCR with default parameters handled the alignment. Non-functional sequences were filtered out with VDJtools, and clonotypes were defined by amino acid sequence, with frequencies based on assigned sequence reads. The clonal space homeostasis analysis grouped clonotypes by frequency into over-represented (0.05-1), large, medium and small bins. TCRdb redid the processing of the public reads, applying fastp at Q25 and MiXCR, and retained in-frame beta chains. Rows are unified per CDR3 protein, each entry keeping the most common DNA and genes. TCRdb, rather than the study authors, made the V and J calls. For this sample there are about 610 distinct CDR3 sequences; roughly a quarter appear just once. Roughly 26% of the sample is held by the ten biggest clonotypes.

The germline V gene encodes CDR1 MGHDK and CDR2 SYGVNS. The V end loses 8 bases and the J end loses 3 bases, and a stretch of 13 bases separates them. The CDR3 covers 14 residues, taking in both the cysteine and the phenylalanine. Only CDR3 DNA remains: 42 bases, in frame from the first base. The time point label, read with the paper, signifies: after infection, following antibiotic treatment. MAIT cells were defined as Valpha7.2+ CD161+ T cells and were identified and sorted by flow cytometry. Over time, circulating MAIT cell TCRbeta repertoires were profiled in six volunteers who came down with enteric fever following controlled oral challenge with live Salmonella Paratyphi A. MAIT cell samples were contributed by each diagnosed volunteer at pre-infection, mid-infection and post-infection timepoints. A diagnosis of enteric fever was based on Paratyphi A bacteremia and/or a persistent fever above 38 degrees C that lasted longer than 12 hours. Infection was diagnosed in challenged volunteers between day 4 and day 7 after challenge. Between roughly 5,000 and 10,000 MAIT cells per sample were sorted directly into RNAqueous-Micro lysis buffer for RNA extraction. Lymphoprep gradient centrifugation was used to isolate peripheral blood mononuclear cells from both the blood samples and the leukocyte cones. Cell sorting used a BD FACSAria Fusion or BD FACSAria III sorter.

Sequenced material: MAIT cells from blood, taken at the last sampling point of the challenge study. The TCR comes from a person aged 18 to 75 who was deliberately infected with Salmonella Paratyphi A in a paratyphoid fever challenge study. This sequence uses TRBV25-1 and TRBJ2-2; the D gene is possibly TRBD1, with 6 bases matching. In nucleotides, the sequence is TGTGCCAGCGGACAGAACGGGGACACCGGGGAGCTGTTTTTT. Translated, this is CASGQNGDTGELFF.